This entry describes one T cell receptor (beta chain). The antigen is unknown. The data stem from a study of post-analysis software for immune sequencing data. For the study at large: Relapsing-remitting, secondary progressive and progressive-relapsing multiple sclerosis courses were included. Overall study results and limits: About five TRBV segments, including TRBV5-6, TRBV5-1 and TRBV20-1, were more frequent in patients than controls. Samples from a shared batch, those prepared together, strongly co-clustered by F measure.

The CDR3 covers 14 residues. The germline V gene has CDR1 SQVTM and CDR2 ANQGSEA. Trimming removed 7 bases from V and 9 bases from J; junction bases left unmatched: 10. Included in the TCR beta cDNA libraries were unique molecular identifiers. T cells numbering roughly 0.85 to 11 million gave rise to 400,000 to 550,000 cDNA molecules. TCRdb re-derived calls from the PCR reads in MiXCR, one entry per CDR3 protein. Of roughly 800,000 distinct CDR3 sequences listed, about half are singletons. What was sequenced was blood. The sequence came from a girl between 5 and 17 years old with multiple sclerosis. The chain carries TRBV29-1 and TRBJ2-3; 13 nucleotides agree with TRBD2. The chain's CDR3 is CSARLAGGGGTQYF. CDR3 sequence (DNA): TGCAGCGCGAGACTAGCGGGAGGAGGAGGGACGCAGTATTTT.